The clone carrying this TCR beta chain has just a few counts. Its target is not known. Trimming pared 0 bases from V and 4 bases from J, leaving 12 bases between. The CDR3 sequence is 15 residues long. Germline lookup yields CDR1 MNHEY and CDR2 SVGAGI. The data were taken from a study of beta chain features in type 1 diabetes. The wider study: All samples together contributed 100 million to 120 million sorted cells for examination. Study results and limitations: TCRB CDR3s from Type 1 diabetes patients were moderately but significantly shorter in all four CD4+ subsets.

The authors reverse transcribed all of the isolated RNA, so sequencing captured expressed TCRB transcripts. The read count averaged approximately 3.5 million across naive, central memory and regulatory T cell samples. Profiled with immunoSEQ multiplex PCR; TCRdb holds only in-frame clones, not every one. The table includes about 620,000 clones, roughly 15% detected once. The source of this sequence is a man between 18 and 29 years old in good health. Specimen: naive CD4+ T cells from blood. The chain has TRBV6-5 and TRBJ1-2; no definite D call. CDR3 amino acids: CASSYSAGLPYGYTF. The CDR3 region has the DNA TGTGCCAGCAGTTACTCAGCGGGCCTCCCCTATGGCTACACCTTC.